The text below deals with one T cell receptor (beta chain). RNA extraction and reverse transcription yielded cDNA as sequencing template. Profiling relied on immunoSEQ multiplex PCR, and the TCRdb table lists in-frame clones only, not all of them. The profile shows about 220,000 clones, about 58% of them singletons. The sample comes from a study of CD8+ T cells in alopecia areata. Study-level information: Twice a day, 5 to 10 mg of oral tofacitinib was administered to treated patients.

Looked up from germline, CDR1 is KGHSH and CDR2 is LQKENI. This CDR3 comprises 14 residues. Trimming removed 4 bases from V and 2 bases from J, with 11 bases in between. Treatment indicated: oral pan-JAK inhibitor, 5-10 mg twice daily. Peripheral blood, together with lesional scalp punch biopsies, was collected from alopecia areata patients. The specimen comprised CD4+ T cells sorted from blood, sampled at week 4, from a patient treated with tofacitinib. The V gene is TRBV18, the J gene TRBJ2-5; TRBD1 is a possible D gene (5 bases). This sequence was found in a human donor with alopecia areata. CDR3 region: CASSQGNWQETQYF. The CDR3 DNA follows: TGTGCCAGCTCACAGGGGAATTGGCAAGAGACCCAGTACTTC. The full variable domain, completed using reference TRBV18 and TRBJ2-5, is NAGVMQNPRHLVRRRGQEARLRCSPMKGHSHVYWYRQLPEEGLKFMVYLQKENIIDESGMPKERFSAEFPKEGPSILRIQQVVRGDSAAYFCASSQGNWQETQYFGPGTRLLVL.